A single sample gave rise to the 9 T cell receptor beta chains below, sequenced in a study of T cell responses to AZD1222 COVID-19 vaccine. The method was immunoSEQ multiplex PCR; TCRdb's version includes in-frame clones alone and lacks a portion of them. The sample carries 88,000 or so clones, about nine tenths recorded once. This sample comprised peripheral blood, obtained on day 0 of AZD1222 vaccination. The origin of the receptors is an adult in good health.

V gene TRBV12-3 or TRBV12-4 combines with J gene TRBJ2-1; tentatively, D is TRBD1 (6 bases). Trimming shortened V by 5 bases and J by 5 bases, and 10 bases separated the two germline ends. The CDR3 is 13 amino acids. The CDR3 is CASSRTGNNEQFF. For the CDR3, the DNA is TGTGCCAGCAGTCGTACAGGGAACAATGAGCAGTTCTTC.

The CDR3 sequence is CAISESTLGGYTF. The CDR3 DNA follows: TGTGCCATCAGTGAGTCGACTCTCGGCGGCTACACCTTC. This chain connects TRBV10-3 to TRBJ1-2; no firm D call. Trimming left V 0 bases short and J 8 bases short, with 10 bases between. This CDR3 is built from 13 residues. Germline assignment: CDR1 ENHRY and CDR2 SYGVKD.

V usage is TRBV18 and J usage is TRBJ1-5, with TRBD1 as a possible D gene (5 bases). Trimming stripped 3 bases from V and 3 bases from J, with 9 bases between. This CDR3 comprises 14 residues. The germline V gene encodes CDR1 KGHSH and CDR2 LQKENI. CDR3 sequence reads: CASSPEGNNQPQHF. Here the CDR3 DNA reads TGTGCCAGCTCACCGGAGGGGAACAATCAGCCCCAGCATTTT.

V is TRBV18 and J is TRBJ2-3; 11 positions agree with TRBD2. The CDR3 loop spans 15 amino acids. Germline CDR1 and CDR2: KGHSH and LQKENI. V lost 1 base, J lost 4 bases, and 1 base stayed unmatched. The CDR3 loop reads CASSPLAGGPDTQYF. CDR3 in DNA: TGTGCCAGCTCACCACTAGCGGGGGGGCCAGATACGCAGTATTTT.

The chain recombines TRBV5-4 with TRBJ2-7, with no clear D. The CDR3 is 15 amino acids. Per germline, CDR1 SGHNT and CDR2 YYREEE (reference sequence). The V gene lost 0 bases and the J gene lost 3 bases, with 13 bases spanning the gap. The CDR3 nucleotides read TGTGCCAGCAGCTTGGTTGACCCTACCTACTACGAGCAGTACTTC. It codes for CASSLVDPTYYEQYF.

CDR3 nucleotides: TGTGCCAGCAGCTTATGGGGCCTGAACACTGAAGCTTTCTTT. Protein: CASSLWGLNTEAFF. The rearrangement joins TRBV7-2 to TRBJ1-1, with D possibly TRBD1 on 5 matching bases. Trimming stripped 2 bases from V and 0 bases from J, with 7 bases between. Germline CDR1 and CDR2: SGHTA and FQGNSA. This CDR3 contains 14 residues. Combining the CDR3 with reference TRBV7-2 and TRBJ1-1 gives the whole variable domain GAGVSQSPSNKVTEKGKDVELRCDPISGHTALYWYRQSLGQGLEFLIYFQGNSAPDKSGLPSDRFSAERTGGSVSTLTIQRTQQEDSAVYLCASSLWGLNTEAFFGQGTRLTVV.

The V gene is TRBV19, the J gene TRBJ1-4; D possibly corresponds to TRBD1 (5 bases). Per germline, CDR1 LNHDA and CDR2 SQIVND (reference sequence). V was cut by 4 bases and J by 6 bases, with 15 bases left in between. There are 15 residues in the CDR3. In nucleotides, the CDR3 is TGTGCCAGTAGTACCCCGGGACCGGGGGATGAAAAACTGTTTTTT. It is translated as CASSTPGPGDEKLFF.

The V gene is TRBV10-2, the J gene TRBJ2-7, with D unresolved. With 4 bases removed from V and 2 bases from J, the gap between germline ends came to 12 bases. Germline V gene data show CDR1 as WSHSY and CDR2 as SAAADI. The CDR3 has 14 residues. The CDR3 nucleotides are TGCGCCAGCAGTGGGCGGCGGAAAACCTACGAGCAGTACTTC. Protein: CASSGRRKTYEQYF.

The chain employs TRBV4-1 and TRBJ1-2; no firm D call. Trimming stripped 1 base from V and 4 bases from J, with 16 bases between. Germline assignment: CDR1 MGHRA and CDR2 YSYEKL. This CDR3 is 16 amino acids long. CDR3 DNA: TGCGCCAGCAGCCAAGGGGATGTCAGACATCCCTATGGCTACACCTTC. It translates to CASSQGDVRHPYGYTF.